These 17 T cell receptor beta chains were all obtained from the same sample, sequenced in a study of blood T cell repertoires in COVID-19. Profiling relied on immunoSEQ multiplex PCR, and the TCRdb table lists in-frame clones only, not all of them. The sample consists of approximately 150,000 clones, around 90% of them appearing once. Sequenced material: peripheral blood. Receptors were obtained from a human donor in a cohort sampled during active COVID-19.

This sequence joins TRBV19 and TRBJ2-2; 9 bases agree with TRBD1. This CDR3 is 17 amino acids long. The ends lost 5 bases at V and 4 bases at J; junction bases unmatched: 11. CDR1 is LNHDA, CDR2 SQIVND, per germline (reference sequence). CDR3 residues: CASSPDDRGYGTGELFF. CDR3 bases: TGTGCCAGTAGTCCGGACGACAGGGGGTACGGCACCGGGGAGCTGTTTTTT.

The gene calls are TRBV6-5 and TRBJ2-7; 8 bases map to TRBD1. The germline V gene has CDR1 MNHEY and CDR2 SVGAGI. CDR3 length equals 16 residues. The J segment lost 1 base and the V segment lost 0 bases, leaving 5 bases of the junction unmatched. Here the CDR3 DNA reads TGTGCCAGCAGTTACTCGACAGGGGAGCGATCCTACGAGCAGTACTTC. Encoded protein: CASSYSTGERSYEQYF.

This clone was counted between two and nine times. This chain uses TRBV12-3 or TRBV12-4 with TRBJ1-2; D not certain. This CDR3 comprises 13 residues. Trimming cost V 5 bases and J 8 bases, with 15 bases left between them. The CDR3 DNA sequence: TGTGCCAGCAGTGGTTTCCCAAGAGGAGGCTACACCTTC. The encoded protein is CASSGFPRGGYTF.

The chain employs TRBV5-1 and TRBJ1-2; the match to TRBD1 covers 7 bases. The germline CDR1 and CDR2 sequences are SGHRS and YFSETQ. The CDR3 runs 12 residues. Unmatched junction bases numbered 4, after V lost 4 bases and J lost 7 bases. As DNA, the CDR3 is TGCGCCAGCAGCCCAGAGGGGGCTGGCTACACCTTC. Protein sequence: CASSPEGAGYTF.

The V and J genes are TRBV4-2 and TRBJ2-2; D perhaps matches TRBD1 (6 bases). V lost 2 bases and J 6 bases, leaving 13 bases between the germline ends. The CDR3 covers 15 residues. Germline V gene sequence: CDR1 LGHNA, CDR2 YNFKEQ. CDR3 sequence reads: CASSQTTGRAGELFF. In DNA, the CDR3 is TGTGCCAGCAGCCAAACTACAGGGCGGGCCGGGGAGCTGTTTTTT.

The V gene is TRBV6-1, the J gene TRBJ1-2; D is uncertain. The CDR3 totals 13 residues. V was clipped by 3 bases and J by 1 base, with 6 bases between them. Germline V gene data show CDR1 as MNHNS and CDR2 as SASEGT. The CDR3 spells CASSESDNYGYTF. The CDR3 nucleotides are TGTGCCAGCAGTGAGAGCGATAACTATGGCTACACCTTC.

This chain links TRBV7-9 with TRBJ1-4; TRBD1 agrees at 7 bases. CDR1 is SEHNR and CDR2 is FQNEAQ in the germline V gene (reference sequence). This CDR3 is 14 amino acids long. V lost 3 bases to trimming and J lost 4 bases; unmatched junction nucleotides: 2. The DNA for the CDR3 is TGTGCCAGCAGCTTCGGACAGGATAATGAAAAACTGTTTTTT. Its protein is CASSFGQDNEKLFF.

The J gene is TRBJ1-1, the V gene TRBV10-3, with 11 positions matching TRBD1. Per germline, CDR1 ENHRY and CDR2 SYGVKD. The CDR3 runs 14 residues. Germline trimming cut 7 bases from V and 5 bases from J; bases unmatched to any gene: 6. The DNA for the CDR3 is TGTGCCATCACCCCGGGACAGGGGGATACTGAAGCTTTCTTT. Translating it yields CAITPGQGDTEAFF.

The sample holds a few counts of this clone. V and J are TRBV7-9 and TRBJ1-2, with 7 bases identical to TRBD1. The V gene's germline CDR1 is SEHNR and CDR2 FQNEAQ (reference sequence). J was trimmed by 4 bases and V by 1 base; bases with no gene match: 3. This CDR3 spans 14 amino acids. CDR3 sequence: CASSLGTGGYGYTF. The CDR3 DNA follows: TGTGCCAGCAGCTTAGGGACAGGCGGCTATGGCTACACCTTC.

The V gene is TRBV5-5, the J gene TRBJ1-4, with 8 positions matching TRBD1. Germline assignment: CDR1 SGHKS and CDR2 YYEKEE (reference sequence). V lost 4 bases and J lost 8; bases outside the gene matches: 4. The CDR3 has 13 residues. The CDR3 loop reads CASSAGQVEKLFF. CDR3 DNA sequence: TGTGCCAGCAGCGCGGGACAGGTGGAAAAACTGTTTTTT.

In its sample, this clone was seen once. V is TRBV7-2 and J is TRBJ2-1, with D perhaps matching TRBD2 (7 bases). This CDR3 spans 15 amino acids. Trimming shortened V by 2 bases and J by 4 bases, and 12 bases separated the two germline ends. The germline V gene encodes CDR1 SGHTA and CDR2 FQGNSA. CDR3 in DNA: TGTGCCAGCAGCTTATCGGGGGGCGGTTACAATGAGCAGTTCTTC. Its translation: CASSLSGGGYNEQFF. Full variable domain (remainder filled in from reference TRBV7-2 and TRBJ2-1): GAGVSQSPSNKVTEKGKDVELRCDPISGHTALYWYRQSLGQGLEFLIYFQGNSAPDKSGLPSDRFSAERTGGSVSTLTIQRTQQEDSAVYLCASSLSGGGYNEQFFGPGTRLTVL.

The rearrangement links TRBV12-3 or TRBV12-4 to TRBJ1-5; D remains unclear. The CDR3 covers 13 residues. Trimming removed 4 bases at V and 7 bases at J, with 11 bases between. This CDR3 is CASSSMGQQPQHF. The DNA for the CDR3 is TGTGCCAGCAGTTCTATGGGCCAACAGCCCCAGCATTTT.

The chain combines TRBV29-1 with TRBJ1-2; D gene ambiguous. This CDR3 is 11 amino acids long. Germline V gives CDR1 SQVTM, CDR2 ANQGSEA. V was shortened by 7 bases and J by 6 bases, with 12 bases between the two germline ends. CDR3: CSGREGDGYTF. CDR3 in DNA: TGCAGCGGTCGAGAAGGAGATGGCTACACCTTC.

The V gene is TRBV4-2, the J gene TRBJ2-3; 10 bases are shared with TRBD2. The germline gives CDR1 LGHNA, CDR2 YNFKEQ. V gave up 3 bases and J gave up 2 bases; unmatched junction bases: 8. This CDR3 contains 17 residues. The CDR3, as DNA: TGTGCCAGCAGCCAGAGAAATAGCGGGGGGCTCACAGATACGCAGTATTTT. This translates into CASSQRNSGGLTDTQYF.

V and J are TRBV9 and TRBJ2-5, with TRBD2 matching 7 bases. The V and J ends lost 3 bases and 3 bases, in that order; junction bases with no gene match: 14. Germline V gene lookup returns CDR1 SGDLS and CDR2 YYNGEE. The CDR3 has 17 amino acids. Written as DNA, the CDR3 is TGTGCCAGCAGCGCGCCTCTTTCGGGGGGAGGTGAAGAGACCCAGTACTTC. This translates into CASSAPLSGGGEETQYF.

CDR3 amino acids: CASSLSGGTNSPLHF. DNA for the CDR3: TGTGCCAGCAGTTTAAGTGGGGGGACTAATTCACCCCTCCACTTT. The rearrangement uses TRBV27 and TRBJ1-6, with a tentative D call TRBD1 (5 bases). Germline V gene lookup returns CDR1 MNHEY and CDR2 SMNVEV (reference sequence). Trimming removed 2 bases from V and 6 bases from J, with 11 bases in between. The CDR3 spans 15 residues.

The chain recombines TRBV6-2 or TRBV6-3 with TRBJ2-1; weak D call: TRBD2 (6 bases). Looked up from germline, CDR1 is MNHEY and CDR2 is SVGEGT. The CDR3 runs 13 residues. Trimming shortened V by 4 bases and J by 6 bases, and 10 bases separated the two germline ends. The CDR3, as DNA: TGTGCCAGCAGTTTGGACTATGTCAATGAGCAGTTCTTC. This sequence encodes CASSLDYVNEQFF.